This T cell receptor (beta chain) was profiled in a study of T cell repertoires in cytomegalovirus infection. Overall study context: Both CMV infection and a matching HLA type were indicated by public TCR beta signatures. Broader study findings: The ex vivo response was dominated by HLA-C-restricted CMV-specific TCR beta clonotypes.

This CDR3 has 11 amino acids. Trimming took off 8 bases at V and 4 bases at J, with 8 bases between the two ends. The germline CDR1 and CDR2 sequences are MGHDK and SYGVNS. A single record per CDR3 protein comes from TCRdb applying MiXCR to the reads. This sample has about 100,000 distinct CDR3 sequences, with more than 20% found just once. Turning to this clonotype: Antigen unknown.

The rearrangement links TRBV25-1 to TRBJ1-2; D is possibly TRBD1 (6 bases). The receptor comes from a human donor in good health (CMV status not recorded). Some clones in this sample may be carry-over from other donors' samples. The sequencing input was CD8+ T cells from PBMCs. The CDR3 DNA follows: TGTGCCAGCCAGGACAGCTATGGCTACACCTTC. It is translated as CASQDSYGYTF.